This TCR beta chain was found in a study of glioma-infiltrating T cells. The V and J ends lost 2 bases and 6 bases respectively, with 17 bases between them. This CDR3 comprises 15 residues. Germline assignment: CDR1 LGHDT and CDR2 YNNKEL (reference sequence). TCR alpha and beta CDR3 regions were amplified from RNA using iRepertoire nested multiplex PCR. TCRdb reprocessed the multiplex PCR reads with MiXCR, giving one entry per CDR3 protein. The data show about 140,000 distinct CDR3 sequences, with approximately 40% seen just once and roughly 20% held by the top ten. The chain couples TRBV3-1 to TRBJ2-7; D is possibly TRBD1 (5 bases). This sequence was found in a human donor with low-grade glioma or glioblastoma, undergoing nonglioma brain surgery, or in good health (not recorded which). The source material was glioma tissue, nonneoplastic brain tissue, or PBMCs (not recorded which). The CDR3 reads CASSQSTGRVAEQYF. The CDR3, as DNA: TGTGCCAGCAGCCAAAGCACGGGCAGGGTAGCCGAGCAGTACTTC.